The present entry profiles one TCR beta chain with its context. The source of the sample is a study of blood T cell repertoires in COVID-19. Measured with immunoSEQ multiplex PCR; TCRdb has only the in-frame clones, and not every one. The sample lists 300,000 or so clones, more than 85% occurring once. The germline V and J ends were trimmed by 3 bases and 3 bases, with 12 bases remaining between them. CDR3 length: 13 residues. Looked up from germline, CDR1 is SQVTM and CDR2 is ANQGSEA. The specimen was peripheral blood. This clonotype was sampled from a woman aged 30 to 39 with COVID-19, enrolled during active disease. The chain is built from TRBV29-1 and TRBJ2-7; D is possibly TRBD1 (5 bases). The CDR3 nucleotides read TGCAGCGTTGATGTGGGGCCGAACTACGAGCAGTACTTC. Its translation is CSVDVGPNYEQYF.